This passage covers 10 T cell receptor beta chains from one sample sequenced in a study of cytomegalovirus exposure and HLA in healthy donors. The PCR was carried out with 60 Vbeta primers and 13 Jbeta primers. Clones were read by immunoSEQ multiplex PCR, and TCRdb kept only the in-frame ones, dropping some. The sample lists under 150,000 clones, around four fifths occurring once. The sequenced sample was PBMCs. The receptors come from a boy aged 5-17 years in good health and CMV-seronegative.

DNA of the CDR3: TGTGCCAGCAGCCCCGGGGGGCATGAGCAGTTCTTC. Its protein product is CASSPGGHEQFF. The chain is built from TRBV7-8 and TRBJ2-1; a weak D match, TRBD2 (7 bases). V shed 5 bases and J shed 8 bases, with 10 bases lying between them. The germline V gene encodes CDR1 SGHVS and CDR2 FQNEAQ. The CDR3 is 12 residues long.

This clone has a handful of counts. The J gene is TRBJ2-7, the V gene TRBV27; D perhaps matches TRBD2 (5 bases). Trimming cost V 3 bases and J 6 bases, with 9 bases left between them. Germline V CDR1 and CDR2: MNHEY, SMNVEV (reference sequence). CDR3 size: 12 residues. DNA for the CDR3: TGTGCCAGCAGTTTGCAGGCGGGCGAGCAGTACTTC. This gives the protein CASSLQAGEQYF.

The chain combines TRBV20-1 with TRBJ1-1; D gene unclear. V was pared by 5 bases and J by 3 bases, with 7 bases between. CDR1 and CDR2 from the germline V gene are DFQATT and SNEGSKA (reference sequence). CDR3 length equals 11 residues. CDR3: CSAGGYTEAFF. CDR3 nucleotide sequence: TGCAGTGCTGGCGGGTACACTGAAGCTTTCTTT.

V gene TRBV6-1 combines with J gene TRBJ2-7; 11 nucleotides match TRBD2. The CDR3 length is 14 residues. With 9 bases clipped from V and 0 bases from J, the junction kept 4 bases outside the gene matches. Germline CDR1 and CDR2: MNHNS and SASEGT. The CDR3 sequence: CASKTSGASYEQYF. The CDR3 DNA is TGTGCCAGTAAGACTAGCGGGGCCTCCTACGAGCAGTACTTC.

This chain uses TRBV15 with TRBJ2-1; tentative D call: TRBD2 (7 bases). Trimming took off 5 bases at V and 6 bases at J, with 11 bases between the two ends. The CDR3 runs to 13 residues. CDR1 is LNHNV, CDR2 YYDKDF, per germline (reference sequence). The CDR3 spells CATSGRGINEQFF. The CDR3 DNA follows: TGTGCCACCAGCGGGAGGGGGATCAATGAGCAGTTCTTC.

The chain combines TRBV11-1 with TRBJ2-7, with 7 bases aligning to TRBD1. Losses at the gene ends were 1 base for V and 2 bases for J; bases not matched to a gene: 8. This CDR3 is 16 amino acids long. The germline CDR1 and CDR2 sequences are SGHAT and FQDESV (reference sequence). CDR3 amino acids: CASSLGFGTDPYEQYF. CDR3 DNA: TGTGCCAGCAGCTTAGGGTTTGGGACAGATCCCTACGAGCAGTACTTC.

Only one count was recorded for this clone. The V call is TRBV14, the J call TRBJ1-2, with 9 bases lining up with TRBD1. The CDR3 is 14 residues long. In germline, CDR1 is SGHDN, CDR2 FVKESK. The V segment lost 2 bases and the J segment 8 bases; nucleotides outside the gene matches: 6. CDR3 amino acids: CASSQTDRGYGYTF. In DNA form, the CDR3 reads TGTGCCAGCAGCCAAACGGACAGGGGATACGGCTACACCTTC.

The V and J genes are TRBV21-1 and TRBJ2-5; TRBD2, the table's D call, lacks a check against the DNA. TRBV21-1 is described as a pseudogene. This CDR3 comprises 14 residues. CDR3 amino acids: CASSVSGSQETQYF. DNA for the CDR3: TGTGCCAGCAGTGTCTCCGGGAGCCAAGAGACCCAGTACTTC.

The chain joins TRBV2 to TRBJ2-5; D gene uncertain. The assigned J gene may be wrong: the sequence end matches TRBJ2-7 better. CDR3 length: 11 residues. CDR1 is SNHLY, CDR2 FYNNEI, per germline. The CDR3 sequence: CASSTSYEQYF. The CDR3 nucleotides read TGTGCCAGCAGCACCTCCTACGAGCAGTACTTC.

This clone was detected only a few times. The chain couples TRBV19 to TRBJ1-2; 11 bases match TRBD1. J gave up 4 bases and V 10 bases, and 11 bases lay outside the gene matches. Germline lookup yields CDR1 LNHDA and CDR2 SQIVND (reference sequence). The CDR3 runs to 15 residues. The DNA of the CDR3 is TGTGCCACAGCCAGGTGGGGACAGGGGGGCTATGGCTACACCTTC. Protein: CATARWGQGGYGYTF. The full variable domain, completed using reference TRBV19 and TRBJ1-2, is DGGITQSPKYLFRKEGQNVTLSCEQNLNHDAMYWYRQDPGQGLRLIYYSQIVNDFQKGDIAEGYSVSREKKESFPLTVTSAQKNPTAFYLCATARWGQGGYGYTFGSGTRLTVV.